This TCR beta chain was identified in a study of shared T cell receptors in the human thymus. Clones were sequenced by immunoSEQ multiplex PCR, and TCRdb holds only the in-frame ones, with some missing. Altogether some 660,000 clones are present, around 87% being singletons, with the ten largest covering roughly 0.0087%. Germline CDR1 and CDR2: LGHNA and YNFKEQ. V was pared by 3 bases and J by 0 bases, with 7 bases of the junction left unmatched. The CDR3 is 16 residues long. These data were also filed under a second study, of human thymus T cells. This second study notes: Healthy Finnish infants undergoing corrective surgery for congenital heart defects provided the donor material. Obtained as resections during corrective heart surgery, the thymus tissue was then studied. Reports from related research described highly overlapping thymic repertoires among unrelated individuals.

The rearrangement uses TRBV4-2 and TRBJ1-2; 7 nucleotides match TRBD1. Sequenced sample: thymocytes. This receptor was obtained from a boy under two years old with a congenital heart defect. In nucleotides, the CDR3 is TGTGCCAGCAGCCAGGGCCGACAGGGAACTAACTATGGCTACACCTTC. Protein: CASSQGRQGTNYGYTF.